Presented here are 18 T cell receptor beta chains from one specimen sequenced in a study of blood T cells in healthy people across ages. Sample-barcoded 5' priming and a J-beta primer mix drove a second PCR of roughly 6 to 12 cycles. Each CDR3 protein is one row after TCRdb ran MiXCR on the 5' RACE reads. The sample includes about 1.4 million distinct CDR3 sequences, around 59% of them seen just once. Sequenced sample: blood. The source of these receptors is a man in his late teens or twenties in good health.

This clonotype occurred many times. The CDR3 coding sequence is TGTGCCAGCAGACTAGCGGGGACAGATACGCAGTATTTT. Translated: CASRLAGTDTQYF. The chain couples TRBV6-5 to TRBJ2-3, with 10 bases lining up with TRBD2. The junction had 0 bases not matched to a gene; V was cut back by 6 bases and J by 3 bases. Germline assignment: CDR1 MNHEY and CDR2 SVGAGI. This CDR3 region has 13 residues.

The chain has TRBV7-9 and TRBJ1-2; D may be TRBD1 (6 bases). Deletions cut 4 bases from V and 6 bases from J, with 9 bases between. Germline CDR1 is SEHNR and CDR2 is FQNEAQ (reference sequence). This CDR3 spans 12 amino acids. The CDR3 sequence: CASSWGADGYTF. CDR3 sequence (DNA): TGTGCCAGCAGCTGGGGGGCTGATGGCTACACCTTC. The variable domain in full, completed from reference TRBV7-9 and TRBJ1-2, reads DTGVSQNPRHKITKRGQNVTFRCDPISEHNRLYWYRQTLGQGPEFLTYFQNEAQLEKSRLLSDRFSAERPKGSFSTLEIQRTEQGDSAMYLCASSWGADGYTFGSGTRLTVV.

V gene TRBV12-3 or TRBV12-4 combines with J gene TRBJ2-1; 10 bases agree with TRBD2. The CDR3 has 15 residues. V was pared by 0 bases and J by 9 bases, with 5 bases of the junction left unmatched. The CDR3, as DNA: TGTGCCAGCAGTTTAGCGGTAGTAGCGGGAGGTGAGCAGTTCTTC. This codes for CASSLAVVAGGEQFF.

This sequence joins TRBV30 and TRBJ1-2, with D unclear. V gave up 3 bases and J gave up 3 bases, with 2 bases separating them. CDR3 length: 10 amino acids. Germline V lookup: CDR1 GTSNPN, CDR2 SVGIG (reference sequence). CDR3 DNA sequence: TGTGCCTGGAGCGACTATGGCTACACCTTC. Its translation is CAWSDYGYTF.

In this sample, this clonotype turned up once. The gene calls are TRBV28 and TRBJ2-1; TRBD2 agrees at 13 bases. The CDR3 has 19 amino acids. Looked up from germline, CDR1 is MDHEN and CDR2 is SYDVKM. V lost 5 bases, J lost 2 bases, and 12 bases stayed unmatched. CDR3 loop: CASSLTSGGLGAAYNEQFF. CDR3 DNA sequence: TGTGCCAGCAGTCTGACTAGCGGGGGGCTAGGGGCGGCCTACAATGAGCAGTTCTTC.

The chain uses TRBV12-3 or TRBV12-4 and TRBJ1-2, with 7 nucleotides matching TRBD1. V shed 6 bases, J shed 6 bases, and the junction held 7 bases outside the gene matches. This CDR3 is built from 13 residues. The chain's CDR3 is CASRQGIGNGYTF. The CDR3 DNA reads as TGTGCCAGCAGACAGGGGATAGGAAATGGCTACACCTTC.

V is TRBV12-3 or TRBV12-4 and J is TRBJ2-3; 9 nucleotides align to TRBD2. CDR3 length equals 14 residues. Trimming took 5 bases from V and 3 from J; bases not matched to a gene: 3. The CDR3 DNA sequence: TGTGCCAGCAGTCGGACTAGCGTAACAGATACGCAGTATTTT. Protein product: CASSRTSVTDTQYF.

The chain combines TRBV20-1 with TRBJ2-7, with 10 positions matching TRBD2. The V gene end was trimmed by 1 base and the J gene end by 3 bases; junction bases not matched to a gene: 6. This CDR3 spans 15 amino acids. Germline-derived CDR1 and CDR2 are DFQATT and SNEGSKA (reference sequence). The CDR3 nucleotides read TGCAGTGCTAGAGGGCTAGCGGGAGCCCGCTACGAGCAGTACTTC. This gives the protein CSARGLAGARYEQYF.

V usage is TRBV7-2 and J usage is TRBJ2-7; D gene ambiguous. Germline CDR1 SGHTA, CDR2 FQGNSA. V lost 5 bases to trimming and J lost 7 bases, with 15 bases between them. The CDR3 runs to 13 residues. Here the CDR3 DNA reads TGTGCCAGCAGCGTAGATGGTGCTAAAGAGCAGTACTTC. It encodes CASSVDGAKEQYF.

The chain joins TRBV27 to TRBJ1-2; 7 bases line up with TRBD1. Germline V gene data show CDR1 as MNHEY and CDR2 as SMNVEV (reference sequence). V was pared by 2 bases and J by 5 bases, with 14 bases of the junction left unmatched. This CDR3 is 17 amino acids long. This CDR3 is CASSLTSDRVPYYGYTF. The CDR3 DNA reads TGTGCCAGCAGTTTAACAAGTGACAGGGTCCCCTATTATGGCTACACCTTC.

This clonotype was counted between two and nine times. V is TRBV7-2 and J is TRBJ1-4; 8 nucleotides agree with TRBD1. The J segment lost 6 bases and the V segment lost 1 base, leaving 7 bases of the junction unmatched. Germline lookup yields CDR1 SGHTA and CDR2 FQGNSA. The CDR3 sequence is 16 residues long. Here the CDR3 reads CASSLVHRGLHEKLFF. The CDR3 region has the DNA TGTGCCAGCAGCTTAGTACACAGGGGGTTACATGAAAAACTGTTTTTT. The full variable domain, in which reference TRBV7-2 and TRBJ1-4 provide the parts outside the CDR3, is GAGVSQSPSNKVTEKGKDVELRCDPISGHTALYWYRQSLGQGLEFLIYFQGNSAPDKSGLPSDRFSAERTGGSVSTLTIQRTQQEDSAVYLCASSLVHRGLHEKLFFGSGTQLSVL.

The sample holds a few counts of this clonotype. The chain combines TRBV7-9 with TRBJ2-7; the D gene is possibly TRBD2 (6 bases). The germline gives CDR1 SEHNR, CDR2 FQNEAQ (reference sequence). Trimming took 0 bases from V and 0 from J, leaving 15 bases between them. The CDR3 is 17 amino acids. The CDR3 bases are TGTGCCAGCAGCTTAGCGGTGCGGGACTGGAGCTCCTACGAGCAGTACTTC. This gives the protein CASSLAVRDWSSYEQYF.

The chain uses TRBV9 and TRBJ1-1, with D unclear. The germline CDR1 and CDR2 sequences are SGDLS and YYNGEE. Trimming took 4 bases from V and 6 from J, leaving 10 bases between them. This CDR3 comprises 12 residues. Here the CDR3 reads CASSPQRPEAFF. CDR3 coding DNA: TGTGCCAGCAGCCCCCAGAGGCCTGAAGCTTTCTTT.

The chain uses TRBV28 and TRBJ2-2; no clear D. V was pared by 5 bases and J by 6 bases, with 19 bases between. The CDR3 length is 16 residues. The V gene's germline CDR1 is MDHEN and CDR2 SYDVKM. CDR3 loop: CASSDSARYTAGELFF. The CDR3 nucleotides are TGTGCCAGCAGTGATTCAGCACGCTATACGGCCGGGGAGCTGTTTTTT.

This clonotype has a handful of counts. The J gene is TRBJ2-3, the V gene TRBV15; D call uncertain. The length of the CDR3 is 16 residues. The V and J ends lost 3 bases and 2 bases respectively, with 15 bases between them. Per the germline V gene, CDR1 is LNHNV and CDR2 is YYDKDF (reference sequence). CDR3 DNA: TGTGCCACCAGCAGTCTCTTGGATGTGTTCACAGATACGCAGTATTTT. This translates into CATSSLLDVFTDTQYF. Drawing the rest from reference TRBV15 and TRBJ2-3, the complete variable domain is DAMVIQNPRYQVTQFGKPVTLSCSQTLNHNVMYWYQQKSSQAPKLLFHYYDKDFNNEADTPDNFQSRRPNTSFCFLDIRSPGLGDTAMYLCATSSLLDVFTDTQYFGPGTRLTVL.

There are a few counts of this clonotype. V and J are TRBV29-1 and TRBJ2-1; TRBD1 agrees at 7 bases. The CDR3 spans 13 residues. With V trimmed by 7 bases and J by 4 bases, 7 bases remained unmatched. Germline loops: CDR1 SQVTM, CDR2 ANQGSEA. CDR3 residues: CSGRTGYYNEQFF. The CDR3 DNA is TGCAGCGGACGGACAGGATATTACAATGAGCAGTTCTTC.

The CDR3 sequence: CASSGELEVDTQYF. DNA of the CDR3: TGCGCCAGCAGTGGAGAGCTAGAGGTAGATACGCAGTATTTT. The J gene is TRBJ2-3, the V gene TRBV4-1; D gene uncertain. This CDR3 comprises 14 residues. V dropped 6 bases and J dropped 5 bases, with 15 bases sitting between them. Per the germline V gene, CDR1 is MGHRA and CDR2 is YSYEKL.

This clonotype was seen just once. The chain carries TRBV10-3 and TRBJ2-4; TRBD2 agrees at 12 bases. This CDR3 is built from 15 residues. Trimming at V came to 3 bases and at J to 13 bases, leaving 10 bases not matched to a gene. CDR1 is ENHRY, CDR2 SYGVKD, per germline. The CDR3 is CAISDLASGRGEQYF. The CDR3 DNA follows: TGTGCCATCAGTGACTTGGCTAGCGGGAGGGGGGAGCAGTACTTC.